One and the same sample provided the 32 T cell receptor beta chains below, sequenced in a study of shared clonotypes between healthy human individuals. Only in-frame clones appear in the TCRdb table, and some are missing; sequencing was by immunoSEQ multiplex PCR. The profile covers 2 million to 2.5 million clones, with roughly 93% appearing a single time and approximately 0.37% taken by the ten largest. Sequencing was performed on naive CD4+ T cells from PBMCs. Subset meaning: CD45RA+ positively selected. All receptors come from a man between 18 and 29 years old in good health. Some clones in this sample may be carry-over from other donors' samples.

This clone was seen a single time. The chain joins TRBV19 to TRBJ2-3; D unclear. Deletions cut 4 bases from V and 1 base from J, with 12 bases between. Germline-derived CDR1 and CDR2 are LNHDA and SQIVND (reference sequence). The CDR3 spans 15 residues. The CDR3 sequence is CASSTNFRGTDTQYF. DNA of the CDR3: TGTGCCAGTAGTACGAACTTCCGGGGCACAGATACGCAGTATTTT.

Here the CDR3 DNA reads TGTGCCAGCAGCTCCCCGGGGAGGGGGAGTGAAAAACTGTTTTTT. This translates into CASSSPGRGSEKLFF. This chain uses TRBV7-9 with TRBJ1-4; D is perhaps TRBD1 (6 bases). Germline CDR1 reads SEHNR; CDR2 reads FQNEAQ (reference sequence). The V end lost 4 bases, the J end lost 7 bases, and 16 bases lay between the germline ends. The CDR3 sequence is 15 residues long.

The CDR3 protein is CAASPGLDYGEQFF. The CDR3 coding sequence is TGTGCCGCTAGTCCGGGACTAGATTACGGTGAGCAGTTCTTC. This chain uses TRBV10-3 with TRBJ2-1; the match to TRBD2 covers 8 bases. Unmatched junction bases numbered 15, after V lost 11 bases and J lost 9 bases. There are 14 residues in the CDR3. Germline CDR1 and CDR2: ENHRY and SYGVKD.

This clone appeared once. V and J are TRBV11-2 and TRBJ2-5; D possibly matches TRBD1 or TRBD2 (6 bases each). CDR1 is SGHAT and CDR2 is FQNNGV in the germline V gene. With 7 bases removed from V and 4 bases from J, the gap between germline ends came to 25 bases. This CDR3 has 17 residues. CDR3 DNA sequence: TGTGCCAGCACCCCAGTGGGGGGCGCATTCGGTAGAGAGACCCAGTACTTC. It specifies CASTPVGGAFGRETQYF.

The V and J genes are TRBV4-2 and TRBJ2-1; tentative D call: TRBD1 (5 bases). The germline V gene has CDR1 LGHNA and CDR2 YNFKEQ. This CDR3 comprises 15 residues. The V gene lost 1 base and the J gene lost 6 bases, with 13 bases spanning the gap. This chain's CDR3 is CASSQVKGNPNEQFF. DNA for the CDR3: TGTGCCAGCAGCCAAGTTAAGGGGAACCCCAATGAGCAGTTCTTC.

The V and J genes are TRBV5-6 and TRBJ1-3; D is ambiguous. The germline CDR1 and CDR2 sequences are SGHDT and YYEEEE. The CDR3 extends over 15 amino acids. Trimming left V 4 bases short and J 2 bases short, with 13 bases between. The CDR3 DNA sequence: TGTGCCAGCAGCACGCCCGGCATAACTGGAAACACCATATATTTT. Its translation: CASSTPGITGNTIYF.

The chain is built from TRBV15 and TRBJ2-1, with D perhaps TRBD1 or TRBD2 (5 bases each). The CDR3 has 14 amino acids. The V end was cut by 6 bases, the J end by 6 bases, with 15 bases between. Germline values: CDR1 LNHNV, CDR2 YYDKDF (reference sequence). For the CDR3, the DNA is TGTGCCACCAGAAAGGGACGTTCTCCCAATGAGCAGTTCTTC. Translation gives CATRKGRSPNEQFF.

V and J are TRBV18 and TRBJ2-7; 8 positions agree with TRBD1. CDR3 length: 12 amino acids. Germline V gene lookup returns CDR1 KGHSH and CDR2 LQKENI. Trimming took 6 bases from V and 4 from J; bases not matched to a gene: 2. CDR3 sequence reads: CASSGTGYEQYF. In nucleotides, the CDR3 is TGTGCCAGCTCCGGGACAGGTTACGAGCAGTACTTC.

The chain's CDR3 is CASGQLAGGTDTQYF. In DNA, the CDR3 is TGTGCCAGCGGTCAATTAGCGGGAGGGACAGATACGCAGTATTTT. V usage is TRBV27 and J usage is TRBJ2-3, with 11 bases that match TRBD2. Losses at the gene ends were 8 bases for V and 3 bases for J; bases not matched to a gene: 7. The CDR3 is 15 residues long. The germline CDR1 and CDR2 sequences are MNHEY and SMNVEV (reference sequence).

J is TRBJ1-3 and V is TRBV5-4, with a weak D call TRBD1 (5 bases). The length of the CDR3 is 13 residues. V dropped 3 bases and J dropped 4 bases, with 8 bases sitting between them. Per the germline V gene, CDR1 is SGHNT and CDR2 is YYREEE (reference sequence). This chain's CDR3 is CASSYDRGNTIYF. Here the CDR3 DNA reads TGTGCCAGCAGCTACGACAGAGGAAACACCATATATTTT.

This chain uses TRBV28 with TRBJ2-5; TRBD2 agrees at 12 bases. V lost 6 bases, J lost 3 bases, and 11 bases stayed unmatched. CDR3 length: 17 amino acids. Germline V gives CDR1 MDHEN, CDR2 SYDVKM. Here the CDR3 DNA reads TGTGCCAGCAGAGACCTGCTGACTAGCGGGAGAGAAGAGACCCAGTACTTC. Protein: CASRDLLTSGREETQYF.

This chain uses TRBV5-1 with TRBJ2-7; the D gene is possibly TRBD1 (6 bases). CDR1 is SGHRS, CDR2 YFSETQ, per germline. The CDR3 covers 12 residues. V was clipped by 4 bases and J by 4 bases, with 9 bases between them. The DNA of the CDR3 is TGCGCCAGCAGCATGGACAGATACGAGCAGTACTTC. Amino acid sequence: CASSMDRYEQYF.

Written as DNA, the CDR3 is TGTGCCAGCTCACCCCTGGGTAGCGGGAGTAGGGATGAGCAGTTCTTC. Protein product: CASSPLGSGSRDEQFF. The chain uses TRBV18 and TRBJ2-1; 9 nucleotides line up with TRBD2. This CDR3 contains 16 residues. Germline V CDR1 and CDR2: KGHSH, LQKENI. V lost 3 bases, J lost 8 bases, and 11 bases stayed unmatched.

This clone occurred once. V usage is TRBV6-1 and J usage is TRBJ2-2; weak D call: TRBD2 (5 bases). The ends were cut back, 10 bases at V and 2 bases at J, with 11 bases in the middle. This CDR3 is 13 amino acids long. Germline V gene sequence: CDR1 MNHNS, CDR2 SASEGT. This CDR3 is CAISGFNTGELFF. The CDR3 DNA sequence: TGTGCCATATCGGGGTTCAACACCGGGGAGCTGTTTTTT.

The genes are TRBV30 and TRBJ2-4; TRBD1 aligns across 7 bases. The germline V gene has CDR1 GTSNPN and CDR2 SVGIG (reference sequence). V was clipped by 4 bases and J by 3 bases; unmatched bases: 9. The CDR3 runs 15 residues. The DNA for the CDR3 is TGTGCCTGGAAGGGGGCTATGTGGGGCAAAAACATTCAGTACTTC. Its translation: CAWKGAMWGKNIQYF.

CDR3: CASSSLTEGETQYF. The CDR3 coding sequence is TGCGCCAGCAGCTCCCTGACAGAGGGGGAGACCCAGTACTTC. V is TRBV5-1 and J is TRBJ2-5, with D possibly being TRBD1 or TRBD2 (5 bases each). The CDR3 length is 14 residues. Looked up from germline, CDR1 is SGHRS and CDR2 is YFSETQ. The germline V and J ends were trimmed by 3 bases and 5 bases, with 14 bases remaining between them.

The CDR3 sequence is CASLFGLAAEQFF. Here the CDR3 DNA reads TGTGCCAGCCTTTTCGGGCTAGCGGCTGAGCAGTTCTTC. V usage is TRBV6-6 and J usage is TRBJ2-1; TRBD2 matches at 7 bases. With 8 bases clipped from V and 9 bases from J, the junction kept 10 bases outside the gene matches. Germline CDR1 MNHNY, CDR2 SVGAGI (reference sequence). The CDR3 runs 13 residues.

V is TRBV18 and J is TRBJ2-1; TRBD2 agrees at 14 bases. V lost 5 bases, J lost 6 bases, and 6 bases stayed unmatched. Germline CDR1 KGHSH, CDR2 LQKENI. CDR3 length equals 16 residues. The CDR3 sequence: CASSTGTSGRANEQFF. The CDR3 DNA follows: TGTGCCAGCTCAACTGGGACTAGCGGGAGAGCCAATGAGCAGTTCTTC.

The CDR3 DNA reads as TGTGCCTGGAGTCGGAGGGACGGTCAGCCCCAGCATTTT. It is translated as CAWSRRDGQPQHF. J is TRBJ1-5 and V is TRBV30, with a weak D call TRBD1 (5 bases). Germline V gene lookup returns CDR1 GTSNPN and CDR2 SVGIG (reference sequence). This CDR3 has 13 amino acids. The ends were cut back, 2 bases at V and 6 bases at J, with 11 bases in the middle. The variable domain in full, with the rest retrieved from reference TRBV30 and TRBJ1-5, is SQTIHQWPATLVQPVGSPLSLECTVEGTSNPNLYWYRQAAGRGLQLLFYSVGIGQISSEVPQNLSASRPQDRQFILSSKKLLLSDSGFYLCAWSRRDGQPQHFGDGTRLSIL.

The chain recombines TRBV6-6 with TRBJ2-5; D unresolved. The length of the CDR3 is 14 residues. CDR1 MNHNY and CDR2 SVGAGI come from the germline V gene (reference sequence). V shed 6 bases and J shed 2 bases, with 13 bases lying between them. CDR3 protein: CASSPGARQETQYF. CDR3 in DNA: TGTGCCAGCAGCCCAGGAGCCCGACAAGAGACCCAGTACTTC.

The chain couples TRBV6-6 to TRBJ1-2, with TRBD1 matching 9 bases. The CDR3 has 15 amino acids. Germline CDR1 reads MNHNY; CDR2 reads SVGAGI (reference sequence). The V gene end was trimmed by 4 bases and the J gene end by 4 bases; junction bases not matched to a gene: 7. This CDR3 reads CASSSGTGIPYGYTF. CDR3 DNA sequence: TGTGCCAGCAGTTCCGGGACAGGGATCCCCTATGGCTACACCTTC.

The chain links TRBV6-4 to TRBJ2-2; D gene uncertain. Germline CDR1 and CDR2: MRHNA and SNTAGT. CDR3 length: 16 amino acids. V gave up 0 bases and J gave up 2 bases, with 10 bases separating them. The chain's CDR3 is CASSDSTGGNTGELFF. As DNA, the CDR3 is TGTGCCAGCAGTGACTCGACTGGCGGAAACACCGGGGAGCTGTTTTTT.

The chain is built from TRBV5-1 and TRBJ2-3; D remains ambiguous. Germline CDR1 and CDR2: SGHRS and YFSETQ. With 3 bases removed from V and 1 base from J, the gap between germline ends came to 15 bases. This CDR3 has 16 residues. DNA for the CDR3: TGCGCCAGCAGCTACCCTAGTGATCGCGGCACAGATACGCAGTATTTT. Its protein product is CASSYPSDRGTDTQYF. Supplemented by reference TRBV5-1 and TRBJ2-3, the full variable domain reads KAGVTQTPRYLIKTRGQQVTLSCSPISGHRSVSWYQQTPGQGLQFLFEYFSETQRNKGNFPGRFSGRQFSNSRSEMNVSTLELGDSALYLCASSYPSDRGTDTQYFGPGTRLTVL.

J is TRBJ2-7 and V is TRBV4-1; 12 nucleotides agree with TRBD2. Germline V gene lookup returns CDR1 MGHRA and CDR2 YSYEKL. The CDR3 covers 16 residues. The junction had 4 bases not matched to a gene; V was cut back by 0 bases and J by 4 bases. CDR3 residues: CASSQDILAGGYEQYF. The CDR3 coding sequence is TGCGCCAGCAGCCAAGATATCCTAGCGGGAGGGTACGAGCAGTACTTC.

To note about this clone: The same CDR3 also results from other DNA sequences found in this sample. The chain carries TRBV18 and TRBJ1-1, with TRBD1 identical over 11 bases. CDR3 length: 15 residues. With V trimmed by 4 bases and J by 1 base, 2 bases remained unmatched. CDR1 is KGHSH, CDR2 LQKENI, per germline. CDR3 protein: CASSLGTGGNTEAFF. The CDR3 nucleotides read TGTGCCAGCTCACTAGGGACAGGGGGGAACACTGAAGCTTTCTTT.

The chain uses TRBV5-1 and TRBJ2-7; D is undetermined. The CDR3 is 12 residues long. The V end lost 0 bases, the J end lost 6 bases, and 7 bases lay between the germline ends. Germline CDR1 SGHRS, CDR2 YFSETQ. In nucleotides, the CDR3 is TGCGCCAGCAGCTTGGGACCAGCCGAGCAGTACTTC. This sequence encodes CASSLGPAEQYF.

This clone occurred a few times. The sample contains more than one DNA sequence encoding this CDR3. The chain links TRBV5-1 to TRBJ1-2; 11 bases agree with TRBD1. The junction had 2 bases not matched to a gene; V was cut back by 4 bases and J by 0 bases. Per germline, CDR1 SGHRS and CDR2 YFSETQ. The CDR3 has 15 residues. The CDR3 DNA is TGCGCCAGCAGCCTGGGACAGGGGGCTAACTATGGCTACACCTTC. It yields the protein CASSLGQGANYGYTF.

The V call is TRBV30, the J call TRBJ1-4, with D possibly being TRBD1 (5 bases). The V end lost 4 bases, the J end lost 8 bases, and 11 bases lay between the germline ends. The length of the CDR3 is 12 residues. The germline V gene has CDR1 GTSNPN and CDR2 SVGIG (reference sequence). The CDR3 DNA reads as TGTGCCTGGACCCGAGGGGCGGAAAAACTGTTTTTT. Translation gives CAWTRGAEKLFF. Supplemented by reference TRBV30 and TRBJ1-4, the full variable domain reads SQTIHQWPATLVQPVGSPLSLECTVEGTSNPNLYWYRQAAGRGLQLLFYSVGIGQISSEVPQNLSASRPQDRQFILSSKKLLLSDSGFYLCAWTRGAEKLFFGSGTQLSVL.

This chain uses TRBV7-2 with TRBJ2-3; 7 bases map to TRBD2. The CDR3 totals 15 residues. The junction had 5 bases not matched to a gene; V was cut back by 5 bases and J by 0 bases. The germline V gene has CDR1 SGHTA and CDR2 FQGNSA. CDR3 sequence reads: CASSGTSVSTDTQYF. CDR3 bases: TGTGCCAGCAGCGGAACTAGCGTGAGCACAGATACGCAGTATTTT.

This chain links TRBV4-1 with TRBJ2-3; no definite D call. V shed 4 bases and J shed 4 bases, with 6 bases lying between them. The CDR3 extends over 12 amino acids. Germline CDR1 reads MGHRA; CDR2 reads YSYEKL. The CDR3 DNA is TGCGCCAGCAGCCTTGGAGCAGATACGCAGTATTTT. This encodes CASSLGADTQYF.

V usage is TRBV19 and J usage is TRBJ1-2, with D perhaps TRBD1 (5 bases). Germline CDR1 and CDR2: LNHDA and SQIVND (reference sequence). The germline V and J ends were trimmed by 2 bases and 5 bases, with 12 bases remaining between them. The CDR3 has 14 amino acids. The chain's CDR3 is CASSILQTAYGYTF. CDR3 DNA: TGTGCCAGTAGTATACTACAGACAGCATATGGCTACACCTTC.

J is TRBJ1-2 and V is TRBV11-2; maybe TRBD1 (5 bases). V lost 0 bases and J 7 bases, leaving 21 bases between the germline ends. The CDR3 runs 17 residues. The V gene's germline CDR1 is SGHAT and CDR2 FQNNGV. The CDR3, as DNA: TGTGCCAGCAGCTTAGAAAAGGATAGTTCAGGGAGTGGTGGCTACACCTTC. This encodes CASSLEKDSSGSGGYTF.